Listed here are 9 T cell receptor beta chains from one sample, sequenced in a study of blood T cells in healthy people across ages (dated by TCRdb to the mid-2010s). Library prep was done by 5' RACE. Sequenced on an Illumina HiSeq 2500. A second PCR of roughly 6 to 11 cycles was run with a J-beta primer mix and a sample-barcoded 5' primer. TCRdb ran its own pipeline on the public reads, namely fastp trimming at Q25 and MiXCR clone calling, and kept in-frame beta chains. Identical CDR3 proteins give one entry, which carries the most common genes and DNA. Counted in this sample were 650,000 to 700,000 distinct CDR3 sequences; approximately 52% of them appeared once. The ten largest clones represent roughly 13% of the sample. The sample comprised blood. These receptors all stem from an elderly woman in good health.

The chain couples TRBV12-3 or TRBV12-4 to TRBJ2-2, with 10 positions matching TRBD2. Trimming cost V 5 bases and J 7 bases; bases outside gene matches: 13. This CDR3 spans 17 amino acids. CDR3 DNA sequence: TGTGCCAGCAGTCCCCTTGGACTAGCGGCTACCAACGGGGAGCTGTTTTTT. Encoded protein: CASSPLGLAATNGELFF.

The V and J genes are TRBV28 and TRBJ1-2; TRBD1 is a possible D gene (6 bases). V was cut by 5 bases and J by 0 bases, with 10 bases left in between. The germline V gene has CDR1 MDHEN and CDR2 SYDVKM. The CDR3 is made up of 14 amino acids. The CDR3 here is CASSARTANYGYTF. In DNA, the CDR3 is TGTGCCAGCAGTGCTCGGACAGCTAACTATGGCTACACCTTC.

The chain is built from TRBV2 and TRBJ2-4; D could derive from TRBD1 or TRBD2 (5 bases each). Per the germline V gene, CDR1 is SNHLY and CDR2 is FYNNEI. V was shortened by 6 bases and J by 7 bases, with 13 bases between the two germline ends. There are 13 residues in the CDR3. This CDR3 is CASSPHEGNIQYF. The CDR3 DNA reads TGTGCCAGCAGCCCCCACGAGGGGAACATTCAGTACTTC.

This CDR3 is CASKTGGSYNEQFF. The CDR3 nucleotides are TGTGCCAGCAAAACCGGGGGATCCTACAATGAGCAGTTCTTC. The chain couples TRBV27 to TRBJ2-1, with D maybe TRBD2 (6 bases). This CDR3 spans 14 amino acids. V gave up 7 bases and J gave up 1 base, with 11 bases separating them. Germline assignment: CDR1 MNHEY and CDR2 SMNVEV (reference sequence).

There are many counts of this clonotype. The chain couples TRBV20-1 to TRBJ2-4; D remains unclear. The CDR3 spans 15 residues. Trimming took off 4 bases at V and 0 bases at J, with 13 bases between the two ends. Germline V gene lookup returns CDR1 DFQATT and CDR2 SNEGSKA (reference sequence). The CDR3 here is CSAKDPRLAKNIQYF. The CDR3 DNA reads as TGCAGTGCTAAGGATCCCCGACTAGCCAAAAACATTCAGTACTTC.

The gene calls are TRBV29-1 and TRBJ2-1, with D possibly matching TRBD2 (5 bases). The ends were cut back, 8 bases at V and 1 base at J, with 21 bases in the middle. CDR1 SQVTM and CDR2 ANQGSEA come from the germline V gene. The CDR3 length is 16 residues. The chain's CDR3 is CSSLGRSGGSYNEQFF. The CDR3 DNA reads TGCAGCTCCCTCGGCCGATCCGGAGGATCCTACAATGAGCAGTTCTTC.

This chain connects TRBV20-1 to TRBJ2-1, with 8 bases aligning to TRBD2. The DNA end favors TRBJ2-7, so the J call may be wrong. CDR1 and CDR2 (germline): DFQATT, SNEGSKA (reference sequence). CDR3 length: 13 amino acids. The CDR3 DNA follows: TGCAGTGCCACTAGCGGTTCCAACAATGAGCAGTACTTC. This gives the protein CSATSGSNNEQYF.

The chain has TRBV12-3 or TRBV12-4 and TRBJ1-1; D uncertain. The CDR3 extends over 15 amino acids. V lost 5 bases and J 0 bases, leaving 13 bases between the germline ends. CDR3 protein: CASSGSGWMNTEAFF. The CDR3 nucleotides are TGTGCCAGCAGTGGATCGGGCTGGATGAACACTGAAGCTTTCTTT.

The chain combines TRBV2 with TRBJ2-5; D not resolved. Deletions cut 4 bases from V and 1 base from J, with 7 bases between. CDR1 SNHLY and CDR2 FYNNEI come from the germline V gene. The CDR3 consists of 13 residues. The CDR3 loop is CASSGDSQETQYF. CDR3 nucleotide sequence: TGTGCCAGCAGTGGCGACTCCCAAGAGACCCAGTACTTC.